This T cell receptor beta chain originates from a study of blood T cell repertoires in COVID-19. Study-wide background: Samples of COVID-19 (acute and convalescent) were obtained from the United States, Italy and Spain. The cDNA or gDNA used as material had been derived from T cells, B-cell-depleted T cells, or PBMCs.

As processed by the authors: Nucleated cell counts were estimated from reference gene primer amplification. Clones were sequenced by immunoSEQ multiplex PCR, and TCRdb holds only the in-frame ones, with some missing. V and J calls plus clone size are reproduced from that table; the DNA served to infer D and trimming. Of 140,000 to 150,000 clones listed, 70% to 90% are singletons. V lost 8 bases, J lost 2 bases, and 15 bases lay in between. The CDR3 is 15 amino acids. Per the germline V gene, CDR1 is MNHEY and CDR2 is SVGAGI. This TCR was recovered from a woman in her forties with active or convalescent COVID-19. The sequenced material came from peripheral blood. The V gene is TRBV6-5, the J gene TRBJ1-4; no clear D. Here the CDR3 DNA reads TGTGCCAGCCTGAGCGGGGAATCGACTAATGAAAAACTGTTTTTT. Protein: CASLSGESTNEKLFF.